The 9 T cell receptor beta chains below all came from one sample that was sequenced in a study of identical twins. MiXCR was run by TCRdb on the 5' RACE reads, yielding one entry per CDR3 protein. The data show about 340,000 distinct CDR3 sequences, 8.5% to 10% seen once. Sequenced material: naive T cells sorted from blood. All receptors come from a woman aged 45-65 years in good health.

This clonotype came up a few times. The chain carries TRBV5-6 and TRBJ2-5, with TRBD2 as a possible D gene (5 bases). The germline V and J ends were trimmed by 1 base and 6 bases, with 16 bases remaining between them. The CDR3 extends over 15 amino acids. CDR1 SGHDT and CDR2 YYEEEE come from the germline V gene. The CDR3 DNA sequence: TGTGCCAGCAGCTTGCCCCCTAGCTCGGAGAAGACCCAGTACTTC. This codes for CASSLPPSSEKTQYF.

This clonotype was counted ten times or more. V gene TRBV20-1 combines with J gene TRBJ2-5; D is uncertain. Germline loops: CDR1 DFQATT, CDR2 SNEGSKA (reference sequence). The CDR3 is 13 amino acids. V was trimmed by 3 bases and J by 5 bases, leaving 13 bases between them. The CDR3 region is CSASRVVFETQYF. CDR3 bases: TGCAGTGCTAGTCGAGTTGTCTTTGAGACCCAGTACTTC.

Ten or more counts support this clonotype. The chain uses TRBV5-5 and TRBJ2-7; no clear D. V was pared by 4 bases and J by 0 bases, with 5 bases between. The CDR3 length is 12 residues. Germline V gene data show CDR1 as SGHKS and CDR2 as YYEKEE (reference sequence). CDR3: CASSPPSYEQYF. The CDR3 DNA sequence: TGTGCCAGCAGCCCACCCTCCTACGAGCAGTACTTC.

Concerning this clonotype: No DNA is shown, since the ends of the CDR3 on it are uncertain; the CDR3 is the one TCRdb lists. This chain links TRBV24-1 with TRBJ2-1; no check of the table's D call, TRBD2, against the DNA was made. The CDR3 is 14 residues long, counting both termini. Germline lookup yields CDR1 KGHDR and CDR2 SFDVKD. Here the CDR3 reads CATSDVAGGAREFF.

This clonotype was seen more than once but under ten times. V is TRBV5-1 and J is TRBJ2-7, with TRBD2 matching over 9 bases. The CDR3 runs to 15 residues. The germline CDR1 and CDR2 sequences are SGHRS and YFSETQ. The J segment lost 3 bases and the V segment lost 4 bases, leaving 8 bases of the junction unmatched. CDR3 nucleotide sequence: TGCGCCAGCAGCATCGGGACTAGCTCTATCTACGAGCAGTACTTC. As protein: CASSIGTSSIYEQYF. Drawing the rest from reference TRBV5-1 and TRBJ2-7, the complete variable domain is KAGVTQTPRYLIKTRGQQVTLSCSPISGHRSVSWYQQTPGQGLQFLFEYFSETQRNKGNFPGRFSGRQFSNSRSEMNVSTLELGDSALYLCASSIGTSSIYEQYFGPGTRLTVT.

This clonotype was seen a few times. The chain uses TRBV15 and TRBJ1-2; D uncertain. Trimming removed 0 bases from V and 6 bases from J, with 5 bases in between. This CDR3 is 12 amino acids long. CDR1 and CDR2 (germline): LNHNV, YYDKDF (reference sequence). The CDR3 loop is CATSRESDGYTF. The CDR3 DNA sequence: TGTGCCACCAGCAGAGAATCCGATGGCTACACCTTC.

In its sample, this clonotype was seen many times. This chain uses TRBV5-5 with TRBJ1-1, with 9 bases identical to TRBD1. Germline V gene sequence: CDR1 SGHKS, CDR2 YYEKEE (reference sequence). The V segment lost 4 bases and the J segment 4 bases; nucleotides outside the gene matches: 11. The CDR3 runs 16 residues. DNA for the CDR3: TGTGCCAGCAGCCCAGGACAGGGGATGATAGGCACTGAAGCTTTCTTT. Its translation: CASSPGQGMIGTEAFF.

This clonotype has more than one count but fewer than ten. This chain connects TRBV24-1 to TRBJ2-3; 10 bases are a match to TRBD2. From germline, CDR1 is KGHDR and CDR2 SFDVKD. The CDR3 runs to 15 residues. Trimming cost V 9 bases and J 2 bases; bases outside gene matches: 7. The CDR3 DNA reads TGTGCCACCGCAAAGACTAGCGGGTTCACAGATACGCAGTATTTT. Amino acid sequence: CATAKTSGFTDTQYF.

This chain joins TRBV29-1 and TRBJ2-6, with D possibly being TRBD2 (6 bases). The CDR3 spans 15 residues. Looked up from germline, CDR1 is SQVTM and CDR2 is ANQGSEA. V dropped 4 bases and J dropped 1 base, with 11 bases sitting between them. The CDR3 here is CSVAGVESGANVLTF. The CDR3, as DNA: TGCAGCGTTGCGGGAGTGGAGTCTGGGGCCAACGTCCTGACTTTC.